Listed below are T cell receptor beta chains from one sample, sequenced in a study of OX40 agonist ivuxolimab in advanced cancers. Only in-frame clones appear in the TCRdb table, and some are missing; sequencing was by immunoSEQ multiplex PCR. The table records roughly 100,000 clones, 80% to 90% of them present only once. Specimen: CD4+ or CD8+ T cells sorted from blood, collected in a trial of the OX40 agonist ivuxolimab. These receptors came from an adult with an advanced solid tumor such as melanoma, head and neck, liver or kidney cancer. CDR3s include the opening cysteine and the closing phenylalanine or tryptophan. D genes are given only for firm matches. The size field is filled for only some rows; it gives once, few, many or a size class.

J: TRBJ1-4
V: TRBV18
D: NA
size: NA
DNA: TGTGCCAGCTCGACTGGGTGGCAGGGCCGCATAGTTAAACTGTTTTTT
CDR3: CASSTGWQGRIVKLFF

J: TRBJ2-4
V: TRBV7-2
D: TRBD2
size: NA
DNA: TGTGCCAGCAGCTTAGGAGGTTCCAGCGGGGGTACCAAAAACATTCAGTACTTC
CDR3: CASSLGGSSGGTKNIQYF

J: TRBJ2-2
V: TRBV28
D: NA
size: NA
DNA: TGTGCCAGCAGTTTAGGGGGGAGAACGAACACCGGGGAGCTGTTTTTT
CDR3: CASSLGGRTNTGELFF

J: TRBJ1-4
V: TRBV7-2
D: TRBD1
size: NA
DNA: TGTGCCAGCAGCTCCAGATCCGGGACAGGGGAAAAACTGTTTTTT
CDR3: CASSSRSGTGEKLFF

J: TRBJ2-1
V: TRBV14
D: TRBD2
size: NA
DNA: TGTGCCAGCAGCCAAACCGGGACTATCTCCTACAATGAGCAGTTCTTC
CDR3: CASSQTGTISYNEQFF

J: TRBJ1-2
V: TRBV18
D: TRBD1
size: NA
DNA: TGTGCCAGCCCTCCGCGACAGGGTAACTATGGCTACACCTTC
CDR3: CASPPRQGNYGYTF

J: TRBJ2-6
V: TRBV6-5
D: NA
size: NA
DNA: TGTGCCAGCAGTTCATCTGGGGCCAACGTCCTGACTTTC
CDR3: CASSSSGANVLTF

J: TRBJ1-6
V: TRBV6-5
D: TRBD1
size: NA
DNA: TGTGCCAGCAGTTTAACGGGACAGGTGGGATCACCCCTCCACTTT
CDR3: CASSLTGQVGSPLHF

J: TRBJ1-2
V: TRBV5-4
D: NA
size: NA
DNA: TGTGCCAGCAGGAAAGCCACAGGTGCCACTAACTATGGCTACACCTTC
CDR3: CASRKATGATNYGYTF

J: TRBJ2-1
V: TRBV18
D: TRBD2
size: NA
DNA: TGTGCCAGCTCACCACAATCCCGGGGGGTCTACAATGAGCAGTTCTTC
CDR3: CASSPQSRGVYNEQFF

J: TRBJ2-1
V: TRBV7-2
D: NA
size: NA
DNA: TGTGCCAGCAGCTTACTATCCAATGAGCAGTTCTTC
CDR3: CASSLLSNEQFF

J: TRBJ1-6
V: TRBV30
D: TRBD1
size: NA
DNA: TGTGCCTGGAGTGAGGACAGGGGTTCACCCCTCCACTTT
CDR3: CAWSEDRGSPLHF

J: TRBJ1-4
V: TRBV4-1
D: NA
size: NA
DNA: TGCGCCAGCAGCCAAACCCCTCCCTCCGGGTCGCGGAAGACTAATGAAAAACTGTTTTTT
CDR3: CASSQTPPSGSRKTNEKLFF

J: TRBJ2-3
V: TRBV6-1
D: NA
size: many
DNA: TGTGCCAGCAAGGGGAGCACAGATACGCAGTATTTT
CDR3: CASKGSTDTQYF

J: TRBJ1-4
V: TRBV27
D: NA
size: NA
DNA: TGTGCCAGCAGTCGCCAGACCGCAACTAATGAAAAACTGTTTTTT
CDR3: CASSRQTATNEKLFF

J: TRBJ2-1
V: TRBV5-6
D: NA
size: NA
DNA: TGTGCCAGCAGCTTGGTGCGGACTAACGACTACAATGAGCAGTTCTTC
CDR3: CASSLVRTNDYNEQFF